The present TCR beta chain was sequenced within a study of Ad26.COV2.S vaccination and SARS-CoV-2 variants (dated by TCRdb to the early 2020s). Regarding the research as a whole: Donors in the vaccine arm were drawn from COV1001, a multicentre, randomized, double-blind, placebo-controlled phase I-IIa trial testing Ad26.COV2.S in healthy adults. Dosing of Ad26.COV2.S was intramuscular, at either 5x10^10 or 1x10^11 viral particles, delivered as one shot or as two shots spaced 56 days apart. Sequencing of the TCRbeta repertoire served to evaluate the specificity and breadth of SARS-CoV-2-reactive T cell receptors following Ad26.COV2.S vaccination. The TCR-sequenced set comprised approximately 32 samples: approximately 19 Ad26.COV2.S vaccine recipients, 5 placebo recipients and 8 SARS-CoV-2 convalescent individuals. Participants in the trial were split at random into five groups of five each, receiving low-dose or high-dose Ad26.COV2.S once or twice, or else placebo on both occasions. Investigators remained blinded to trial group allocation during experiments and outcome assessment. What the authors observed across the whole study: Substantial breadth of spike-specific CD8+ and CD4+ T cell responses was reported after vaccination. The authors noted that the TCR breadth and depth analyses may have underestimated total T cell responses. The study lacked the statistical power to compare responses across vaccine doses or regimens. Ad26.COV2.S recipients had higher spike-specific TCR breadth than placebo recipients (P = 0.0014). Vaccine and placebo recipients had similar non-spike TCR breadth, a finding consistent with the vaccine containing only spike.

With respect to this clone: Its antigen has not been determined. Base qualities were left out, and no much larger clone turns up one base away.

The immunoSEQ Assay was the method used to sequence TCRbeta CDR3 regions. After extraction, genomic DNA underwent amplification by bias-controlled multiplex PCR, followed by high-throughput sequencing. Turning to the authors' computational methods: To quantify the absolute abundance of every unique TCRbeta CDR3 region, sequences were collapsed and filtered. T cell fraction was estimated by normalization of TCRbeta template counts to usable DNA, with usable DNA being measured through amplification of reference genes present in all nucleated cells. Repertoire TCRs were annotated as SARS-CoV-2-specific by exact matching of V gene, CDR3 amino acid sequence and J gene to a known reactive TCR set. The reference SARS-CoV-2 TCR set was obtained from MIRA and was filtered for enrichment in COVID-19-positive ImmuneCODE repertoires, whereby public or cross-reactive TCRs were removed. Using the MIRA antigens, annotated TCRs were further analysed by specific ORF or by position within an ORF. Depth was the summed frequency of annotated unique rearrangements, while breadth was defined as annotated unique rearrangements over total unique productive rearrangements. Group comparisons of TCR breadth used two-sided Wilcoxon rank-sum tests. TCRdb retrieved this table from immuneACCESS and kept in-frame rearrangements only. Not all clones are present; in checked studies, unresolved V genes account for under half, and no reason is known for the remainder. The V and J calls and clone size come from that table; D and trimming were worked out from the DNA. A total of 250,000 to 300,000 clones appear in this sample, 80% to 90% of them only once. The ten most abundant clones make up 2.5% to 3.5% of the sample.

CDR1 and CDR2 were assigned from the germline V gene as SGHTA and FQGTGA. The CDR3, cysteine through phenylalanine, is 13 amino acids long. The CDR3 DNA has 39 bases and is translated from base 1. V lost 1 base and J lost 2 bases; the stretch between them is 2 bases long. The treatment or condition label here, explained by the study, means: roughly 18 received Ad26.COV2.S at low or high dose, single or two shots; 5 received placebo; per-sample allocation not given. Repertoires of vaccine and placebo recipients were sequenced from samples collected on day 63 after the first injection. Between 29 July and 7 August 2020, Cohort 1b enrolled about 27 adults aged 18-55 years at one site in Boston, USA. As a vaccine, Ad26.COV2.S was a replication-incompetent adenovirus type 26 vector that expressed a prefusion-stabilized SARS-CoV-2 spike protein derived from the original Wuhan strain.

The chain is made from TRBV7-3 and TRBJ2-2; the D gene assignment is ambiguous. Sequencing was performed on peripheral blood, taken in a trial of Ad26.COV2.S vaccine versus placebo. This sequence originates from a person between 18 and 60 years old who received the Ad26.COV2.S COVID-19 vaccine or a placebo. The encoded CDR3 is CASSLINTGELFF. The base sequence is TGTGCCAGCAGCTTAATAAACACCGGGGAGCTGTTTTTT. With the portions outside the CDR3 filled from the reference TRBV7-3 and TRBJ2-2 genes, the complete variable region becomes GAGVSQTPSNKVTEKGKYVELRCDPISGHTALYWYRQSLGQGPEFLIYFQGTGAADDSGLPNDRFFAVRPEGSVSTLKIQRTERGDSAVYLCASSLINTGELFFGEGSRLTVL.